This T cell receptor beta chain was found in a study of shared clonotypes between healthy human individuals. The repertoire was sequenced with immunoSEQ multiplex PCR; TCRdb's copy has only in-frame clones and lacks some. The repertoire consists of about 2.1 million clones, with 93% occurring once and the leading ten covering roughly 1.7%. Trimming took 10 bases from V and 7 from J, leaving 16 bases between them. The V gene's germline CDR1 is LNHDA and CDR2 SQIVND (reference sequence). The CDR3 extends over 13 amino acids. Naive CD8 isolation took CD45RO-negative cells positively selected for CCR7 and excluded terminally differentiated effector memory CD45RA+ cells.

Sequencing input: naive CD8+ T cells from PBMCs. The V and J genes are TRBV19 and TRBJ1-4, with D uncertain. This sequence was found in a young man in good health. Some clones in this sample may be carry-over from other donors' samples. The CDR3 spells CATQDGETEKLFF. The DNA of the CDR3 is TGTGCCACCCAGGACGGAGAAACTGAAAAACTGTTTTTT. Complete variable domain (other parts from reference TRBV19 and TRBJ1-4): DGGITQSPKYLFRKEGQNVTLSCEQNLNHDAMYWYRQDPGQGLRLIYYSQIVNDFQKGDIAEGYSVSREKKESFPLTVTSAQKNPTAFYLCATQDGETEKLFFGSGTQLSVL.